The next 14 T cell receptor beta chains were all read from a single sample in a study of post-analysis software for immune sequencing data. Presence of unique molecular identifiers characterized the TCR beta cDNA libraries. TCRdb processed the PCR reads anew with MiXCR; each CDR3 protein has one entry. Counted here are approximately 400,000 distinct CDR3 sequences, about a third occurring once; the ten biggest clones make up roughly 13%. Their target antigens are unknown. Study results and caveats: Five or six TRBV segments were significantly more frequent in patients than in controls. TRBV5-6, TRBV5-1 and TRBV20-1 were among these segments.

Material: blood. These receptors came from a girl between 10 and 17 years old with multiple sclerosis.

The rearrangement uses TRBV7-2 and TRBJ2-7; D is uncertain. This CDR3 has 14 residues. The germline CDR1 and CDR2 sequences are SGHTA and FQGNSA. V was cut by 5 bases and J by 3 bases, with 14 bases left in between. CDR3 in amino acids: CASSPTPLNYEQYF. CDR3 nucleotides: TGTGCCAGCAGCCCGACGCCACTGAACTACGAGCAGTACTTC.

This clonotype was seen only a few times. This chain joins TRBV29-1 and TRBJ2-7; 10 bases align to TRBD2. The end of the DNA aligns better with TRBJ2-5, so the J call may be wrong. Germline CDR1 SQVTM, CDR2 ANQGSEA. The CDR3 sequence is 12 residues long. This CDR3 reads CSVEPSGGTQYF. The CDR3 bases are TGCAGCGTTGAACCTAGCGGGGGGACCCAGTACTTC.

This clonotype has a handful of counts. This chain connects TRBV7-3 to TRBJ2-3, with D possibly being TRBD1 (5 bases). Looked up from germline, CDR1 is SGHTA and CDR2 is FQGTGA. The CDR3 runs 14 residues. V was pared by 5 bases and J by 2 bases, with 11 bases between. The CDR3 DNA reads TGTGCCAGCAGCATGGGGCCACCCACAGATACGCAGTATTTT. Its protein product is CASSMGPPTDTQYF. Using reference TRBV7-3 and TRBJ2-3 for the parts outside the CDR3, the full variable domain is GAGVSQTPSNKVTEKGKYVELRCDPISGHTALYWYRQSLGQGPEFLIYFQGTGAADDSGLPNDRFFAVRPEGSVSTLKIQRTERGDSAVYLCASSMGPPTDTQYFGPGTRLTVL.

This clonotype was seen a few times. This chain links TRBV12-5 with TRBJ2-5; D remains ambiguous. Trimming removed 3 bases at V and 5 bases at J, with 10 bases between. The length of the CDR3 is 13 residues. Looked up from germline, CDR1 is LGHNT and CDR2 is FRNRAP. The CDR3 DNA reads as TGTGCTAGTGGTTTAAACTTCGGGGAGACCCAGTACTTC. Protein product: CASGLNFGETQYF.

J is TRBJ1-2 and V is TRBV7-9; D gene unclear. The CDR3 has 16 residues. The ends were cut back, 5 bases at V and 4 bases at J, with 20 bases in the middle. The germline CDR1 and CDR2 sequences are SEHNR and FQNEAQ (reference sequence). CDR3 in amino acids: CASSPGAVGIPYGYTF. For the CDR3, the DNA is TGTGCCAGCAGCCCTGGCGCGGTAGGGATCCCCTATGGCTACACCTTC.

This clonotype has at least ten counts. V usage is TRBV28 and J usage is TRBJ2-1, with TRBD1 matching 7 bases. CDR1 MDHEN and CDR2 SYDVKM come from the germline V gene. V trimming: 6 bases; J trimming: 1 base; junction bases outside the gene matches: 6. There are 15 residues in the CDR3. CDR3 in DNA: TGTGCCAGCAGCCTGACAGGGACATCCTACAATGAGCAGTTCTTC. It encodes CASSLTGTSYNEQFF.

The genes are TRBV3-1 and TRBJ1-2; no reliable D call. Germline V gene sequence: CDR1 LGHDT, CDR2 YNNKEL (reference sequence). The V and J ends lost 0 bases and 5 bases respectively, with 4 bases between them. CDR3 length: 12 residues. CDR3 bases: TGTGCCAGCAGCCAAGAACCGTATGGCTACACCTTC. Protein sequence: CASSQEPYGYTF.

In its sample, this clonotype was seen a few times. The chain employs TRBV27 and TRBJ2-5, with D tentatively TRBD1 or TRBD2 (6 bases each). Germline CDR1 is MNHEY and CDR2 is SMNVEV (reference sequence). The CDR3 spans 16 residues. Between the trimmed V and J ends, which lost 0 bases and 11 bases, there was a span of 22 bases. The CDR3: CASSLSLPNGGGEQYF. CDR3 DNA sequence: TGTGCCAGCAGTTTATCGCTACCCAACGGGGGCGGTGAGCAGTACTTC.

The chain uses TRBV13 and TRBJ2-1, with 10 bases lining up with TRBD2. The CDR3 has 23 amino acids. The J segment lost 3 bases and the V segment lost 2 bases, leaving 25 bases of the junction unmatched. Germline lookup yields CDR1 PRHDT and CDR2 FYEKMQ (reference sequence). CDR3 in amino acids: CASSLLDSPSGGAAVSFYNEQFF. The CDR3 DNA reads TGTGCCAGCAGCTTATTAGACTCGCCAAGCGGGGGGGCTGCGGTGTCGTTCTACAATGAGCAGTTCTTC.

This chain uses TRBV29-1 with TRBJ2-7; D ambiguous. Germline CDR1 reads SQVTM; CDR2 reads ANQGSEA. CDR3 length: 13 residues. Deletions cut 7 bases from V and 9 bases from J, with 22 bases between. As DNA, the CDR3 is TGCAGCGCCCTCACTAAATACTCTAAGGGGCAGTACTTC. This gives the protein CSALTKYSKGQYF.

J is TRBJ1-2 and V is TRBV20-1; D ambiguous. The germline V gene encodes CDR1 DFQATT and CDR2 SNEGSKA (reference sequence). V was cut by 7 bases and J by 8 bases, with 20 bases left in between. The CDR3 extends over 13 amino acids. DNA of the CDR3: TGCAGTGTTCTTGGCCAAAGGGCGGTAGGCTACACCTTC. Translation gives CSVLGQRAVGYTF.

This clonotype was counted between two and nine times. The chain links TRBV5-1 to TRBJ2-7; D might be TRBD2 (5 bases). This CDR3 spans 14 amino acids. The ends were cut back, 5 bases at V and 1 base at J, with 13 bases in the middle. CDR1 is SGHRS and CDR2 is YFSETQ in the germline V gene. Here the CDR3 reads CASSRGGDSYEQYF. The CDR3 DNA follows: TGCGCCAGCAGTCGGGGTGGAGATTCCTACGAGCAGTACTTC.

This clonotype was detected only a few times. The V and J genes are TRBV11-2 and TRBJ2-1; D not resolved. Germline V gives CDR1 SGHAT, CDR2 FQNNGV. V was clipped by 4 bases and J by 9 bases, with 7 bases between them. This CDR3 is 11 amino acids long. CDR3 nucleotide sequence: TGTGCCAGCAGCTGGCAGTCTGAGCAGTTCTTC. Residues: CASSWQSEQFF.

This clonotype was found a few times. CDR3: CASSLAGNSGRQHF. As DNA, the CDR3 is TGTGCCAGCAGCTTAGCCGGAAATTCTGGCAGGCAGCATTTT. The genes are TRBV7-9 and TRBJ1-5, with unresolved D. V lost 0 bases, J lost 13 bases, and 16 bases lay in between. CDR3 length: 14 amino acids. CDR1 SEHNR and CDR2 FQNEAQ come from the germline V gene (reference sequence).